These 10 T cell receptor beta chains share one sample of origin, sequenced in a study of CD8 T cells in Susac syndrome. After extraction with the RNeasy kit, roughly 0.45 to 1 ug of the RNA was reverse transcribed using random hexamers. TCRdb re-called the immunoSEQ multiplex PCR reads with MiXCR, one entry per CDR3 protein. There are 250,000 to 300,000 distinct CDR3 sequences in the sample; 65% to 90% occur only once, and roughly 0.21% lies in the top ten. Source material: CD8+ T cells from PBMCs. Receptors were obtained from a human donor with multiple sclerosis.

The rearrangement links TRBV11-2 to TRBJ2-1, with 8 bases aligning to TRBD2. The CDR3 consists of 16 residues. Germline CDR1 and CDR2: SGHAT and FQNNGV. After removal of 2 bases from V and 4 bases from J, the junction contained 7 bases not matched to a gene. CDR3 sequence: CASSLNRLAGYNEQFF. CDR3 coding DNA: TGTGCCAGCAGCTTAAATCGGCTAGCGGGTTACAATGAGCAGTTCTTC.

The chain links TRBV30 to TRBJ1-1; D is unresolved. Trimming stripped 2 bases from V and 1 base from J, with 11 bases between. CDR1 is GTSNPN and CDR2 is SVGIG in the germline V gene (reference sequence). The CDR3 runs 14 residues. This CDR3 reads CAWSIDRSNTEAFF. CDR3 DNA sequence: TGTGCCTGGAGTATAGATCGATCGAACACTGAAGCTTTCTTT.

This clonotype was counted once. The chain employs TRBV30 and TRBJ1-2, with D hard to call. CDR1 GTSNPN and CDR2 SVGIG come from the germline V gene (reference sequence). CDR3 size: 11 residues. Trimming removed 5 bases at V and 2 bases at J, with 6 bases between. The CDR3, as DNA: TGTGCCTGGGGAATAAACTATGGCTACACCTTC. Protein product: CAWGINYGYTF.

The rearrangement joins TRBV5-4 to TRBJ2-1, with TRBD2 identical over 15 bases. In germline, CDR1 is SGHNT, CDR2 YYREEE (reference sequence). V gave up 3 bases and J gave up 7 bases; unmatched junction bases: 2. The CDR3 has 15 residues. CDR3 DNA sequence: TGTGCCAGCAGCTGGACTAGCGGGAGGGGGAATGAGCAGTTCTTC. Protein product: CASSWTSGRGNEQFF.

V and J are TRBV6-5 and TRBJ2-1, with TRBD1 matching over 7 bases. CDR3 size: 12 residues. The germline V gene encodes CDR1 MNHEY and CDR2 SVGAGI. J lost 6 bases, V lost 7 bases, and 3 bases had no gene match. The CDR3 protein is CASTGDSNEQFF. In DNA form, the CDR3 reads TGTGCCAGCACCGGGGACAGCAATGAGCAGTTCTTC.

The chain joins TRBV28 to TRBJ1-5; D may be TRBD1 (5 bases). This CDR3 has 13 residues. The V and J ends lost 8 bases and 0 bases respectively, with 8 bases between them. CDR1 and CDR2 from the germline V gene are MDHEN and SYDVKM. This CDR3 is CASDSYSNQPQHF. Written as DNA, the CDR3 is TGTGCCAGCGACAGCTATAGCAATCAGCCCCAGCATTTT.

The chain joins TRBV12-3 or TRBV12-4 to TRBJ1-1; D is possibly TRBD1 (6 bases). This CDR3 has 13 residues. Trimming cost V 10 bases and J 2 bases, with 14 bases left between them. The CDR3 bases are TGTGCCACCGGGGAGGGGGGCAACACTGAAGCTTTCTTT. As protein: CATGEGGNTEAFF.

A single count supports this clonotype. The chain links TRBV12-3 or TRBV12-4 to TRBJ1-4, with D unclear. The CDR3 length is 14 residues. V dropped 6 bases and J dropped 5 bases, with 13 bases sitting between them. In DNA, the CDR3 is TGTGCCAGCAGACCGACAAATTCCAATGAAAAACTGTTTTTT. Its protein is CASRPTNSNEKLFF.

The chain combines TRBV4-2 with TRBJ2-7; TRBD2 aligns across 8 bases. Germline V lookup: CDR1 LGHNA, CDR2 YNFKEQ. There are 18 residues in the CDR3. V gave up 3 bases and J gave up 2 bases; unmatched junction bases: 15. The chain's CDR3 is CASSHRSVAAGATYEQYF. DNA of the CDR3: TGTGCCAGCAGCCACCGATCGGTGGCAGCGGGAGCCACCTACGAGCAGTACTTC.

This chain joins TRBV10-3 and TRBJ2-7; D is possibly TRBD2 (6 bases). Looked up from germline, CDR1 is ENHRY and CDR2 is SYGVKD. The CDR3 spans 14 residues. V shed 6 bases and J shed 5 bases, with 17 bases lying between them. DNA for the CDR3: TGTGCCATCAGGGGAGGCAGGGTTCGCGACGAGCAGTACTTC. Its protein product is CAIRGGRVRDEQYF.